This T cell receptor (beta chain) was obtained from a study of cytomegalovirus exposure and HLA in healthy donors. Findings of the study overall: There were several of the most significant clusters that appeared linked to common viral pathogens in a later analysis. Presence/absence analyses supposed approximately even sequencing depth among donors. It is likely that the observed cluster of highly shared sequence variants was a sequencing artifact. Per published reports, the classifier diagnosed cytomegalovirus status with high specificity and sensitivity.

CDR1 is SGHDN and CDR2 is FVKESK in the germline V gene. Trimming stripped 4 bases from V and 2 bases from J, with 11 bases between. CDR3 length: 14 residues. With 60 Vbeta and 13 Jbeta primers, the PCR was carried out. Using immunoSEQ multiplex PCR, the repertoire was profiled, and TCRdb retains in-frame clones only, with some absent. This table has roughly 130,000 clones, approximately 67% appearing once. Comment on this clone: The antigen is not known.

This rearrangement joins TRBV14 to TRBJ1-2, with D tentatively TRBD1 (5 bases). This receptor was identified in a man younger than 35 in good health and CMV-seronegative. The sequenced sample consisted of PBMCs. CDR3 protein: CASSPGGINYGYTF. The CDR3 DNA reads TGTGCCAGCAGCCCTGGGGGGATAAACTATGGCTACACCTTC.